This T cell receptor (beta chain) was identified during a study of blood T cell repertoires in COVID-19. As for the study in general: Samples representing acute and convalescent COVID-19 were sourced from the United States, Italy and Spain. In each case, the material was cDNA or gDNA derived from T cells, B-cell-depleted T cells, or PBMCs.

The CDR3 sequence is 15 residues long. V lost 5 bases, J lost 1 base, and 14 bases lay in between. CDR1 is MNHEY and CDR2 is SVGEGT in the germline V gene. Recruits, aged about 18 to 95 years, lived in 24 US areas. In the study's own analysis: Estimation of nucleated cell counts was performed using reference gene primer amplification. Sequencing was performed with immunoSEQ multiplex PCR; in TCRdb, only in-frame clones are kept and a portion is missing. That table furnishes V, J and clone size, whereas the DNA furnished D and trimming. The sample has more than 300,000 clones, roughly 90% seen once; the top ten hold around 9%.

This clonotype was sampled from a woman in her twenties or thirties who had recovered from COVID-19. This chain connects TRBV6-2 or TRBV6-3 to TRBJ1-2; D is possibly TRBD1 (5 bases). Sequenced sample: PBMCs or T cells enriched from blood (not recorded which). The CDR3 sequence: CASSHPGKINYGYTF. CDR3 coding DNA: TGTGCCAGCAGTCACCCAGGGAAAATTAACTATGGCTACACCTTC.